This T cell receptor beta chain came from a study of T cell clonotyping in hematopoietic cell transplantation. Findings of the study overall: Pathologically expanded recipient clonotypes increased progressively from day 30 to day 180 as diversity fell.

The time point here: recipient sample about 28 days before transplant, after cytoreduction. Details on this clone: Its specificity is unknown.

Libraries were prepared by immunoSEQ multiplex PCR; TCRdb keeps only in-frame clonotypes and omits some of them. The repertoire has roughly 45,000 clones, 80% to 90% of them found once; the top ten carry less than 6.5%. The receptor was derived from a man in his fifties or sixties with biphenotypic leukemia. Some clones in this sample may be carry-over from other donors' samples. The sample was peripheral blood mononuclear cells, taken before stem cell transplant.

As DNA, the CDR3 is TGTGCCAGCAGGACAGGGGGCGCTTTTACTAATGAAAAACTGTTTTTT. This codes for CASRTGGAFTNEKLFF. This sequence joins TRBV28 and TRBJ1-4, with TRBD1 matching 10 bases. The length of the CDR3 is 16 residues. Germline loops: CDR1 MDHEN, CDR2 SYDVKM. With V trimmed by 6 bases and J by 2 bases, 6 bases remained unmatched.